The 20 T cell receptor beta chains below all came from one sample that was sequenced in a study of blood T cell repertoires in COVID-19. Sequenced by immunoSEQ multiplex PCR; TCRdb stores in-frame clones only, minus some. The table shows approximately 290,000 clones, with over 75% occurring only once. Sequencing input: peripheral blood. The receptors were gathered from a human donor with COVID-19, enrolled during active disease. The donor label of this sample is uncertain.

The rearrangement joins TRBV7-8 to TRBJ1-2; 8 nucleotides match TRBD1. J lost 5 bases, V lost 1 base, and 6 bases had no gene match. The CDR3 has 15 residues. CDR1 and CDR2 from the germline V gene are SGHVS and FQNEAQ. CDR3 protein: CASSLDPGGEYGYTF. DNA for the CDR3: TGTGCCAGCAGCTTAGATCCAGGGGGCGAGTATGGCTACACCTTC.

There are many counts of this clone. The chain links TRBV2 to TRBJ1-1; D is ambiguous. CDR3 length equals 14 residues. Germline V gene sequence: CDR1 SNHLY, CDR2 FYNNEI. Deletions cut 4 bases from V and 0 bases from J, with 9 bases between. CDR3 amino acids: CASSGRGLNTEAFF. DNA of the CDR3: TGTGCCAGCAGTGGTCGGGGATTGAACACTGAAGCTTTCTTT.

The chain joins TRBV12-3 or TRBV12-4 to TRBJ1-4; 7 nucleotides match TRBD1. V was pared by 3 bases and J by 8 bases, with 3 bases of the junction left unmatched. The CDR3 is made up of 13 amino acids. CDR3 amino acids: CASSFSGGEKLFF. DNA of the CDR3: TGTGCCAGCAGTTTTTCAGGGGGGGAAAAACTGTTTTTT.

In its sample, this clone was seen once. This chain joins TRBV9 and TRBJ1-1, with TRBD1 matching 8 bases. V shed 3 bases, J shed 0 bases, and the junction held 4 bases outside the gene matches. Germline V gives CDR1 SGDLS, CDR2 YYNGEE. This CDR3 is 15 amino acids long. The CDR3 reads CASSAGGAMNTEAFF. In DNA, the CDR3 is TGTGCCAGCAGCGCAGGGGGCGCGATGAACACTGAAGCTTTCTTT.

The V and J genes are TRBV4-3 and TRBJ2-7; 11 bases are shared with TRBD1. V shed 0 bases, J shed 3 bases, and the junction held 4 bases outside the gene matches. Germline V CDR1 and CDR2: LGHNA, YSLEER. The CDR3 sequence is 16 residues long. The CDR3 sequence: CASSQEGQGAIYEQYF. DNA for the CDR3: TGCGCCAGCAGCCAAGAAGGACAGGGGGCAATCTACGAGCAGTACTTC.

There are a few counts of this clone. The chain is built from TRBV28 and TRBJ1-2; D may be TRBD1 (6 bases). V lost 2 bases to trimming and J lost 4 bases, with 11 bases between them. CDR3 length equals 14 residues. Germline V CDR1 and CDR2: MDHEN, SYDVKM. The CDR3 protein is CASSLPGQSYGYTF. In DNA form, the CDR3 reads TGTGCCAGCAGTTTACCAGGACAGTCCTATGGCTACACCTTC.

The V and J genes are TRBV12-3 or TRBV12-4 and TRBJ1-2; possible D gene TRBD1, 6 bases. The CDR3 is 13 residues long. V lost 6 bases and J 3 bases, leaving 11 bases between the germline ends. The CDR3, as DNA: TGTGCCAGCAGGGGGGACACCGACTATGGCTACACCTTC. This codes for CASRGDTDYGYTF.

The chain recombines TRBV18 with TRBJ1-1; D might be TRBD1 (5 bases). CDR1 is KGHSH and CDR2 is LQKENI in the germline V gene. This CDR3 has 12 residues. V was pared by 4 bases and J by 12 bases, with 15 bases between. CDR3 region: CASSLQVTESFF. In DNA form, the CDR3 reads TGTGCCAGCTCACTACAGGTGACGGAATCTTTCTTT.

This chain uses TRBV3-1 (or the pseudogene TRBV3-2) with TRBJ1-2; TRBD1 agrees at 10 bases. This CDR3 has 16 residues. Looked up from germline, CDR1 is LGHDT and CDR2 is YNNKEL (reference sequence). After removal of 3 bases from V and 8 bases from J, the junction contained 12 bases not matched to a gene. CDR3 in DNA: TGTGCCAGCAGCCAGGTGGGACAGGGGACGTTTAAGGGCTACACCTTC. Translated, it gives CASSQVGQGTFKGYTF.

This chain connects TRBV28 to TRBJ2-1; 11 bases agree with TRBD1. Losses at the gene ends were 3 bases for V and 7 bases for J; bases not matched to a gene: 5. The germline V gene has CDR1 MDHEN and CDR2 SYDVKM. The CDR3 totals 15 residues. CDR3 sequence reads: CASSFWDRGSNEQFF. CDR3 coding DNA: TGTGCCAGCAGTTTCTGGGACAGGGGGTCGAATGAGCAGTTCTTC.

The chain combines TRBV5-6 with TRBJ2-1; D may be TRBD2 (6 bases). Trimming took 0 bases from V and 6 from J, leaving 13 bases between them. This CDR3 region has 15 residues. Germline V gene data show CDR1 as SGHDT and CDR2 as YYEEEE. CDR3 in amino acids: CASSLVVAGTNEQFF. The CDR3 bases are TGTGCCAGCAGCTTGGTAGTTGCGGGAACCAATGAGCAGTTCTTC.

The chain has TRBV28 and TRBJ2-7; a weak D match, TRBD1 (6 bases). With 5 bases removed from V and 0 bases from J, the gap between germline ends came to 14 bases. CDR3 length: 15 amino acids. The germline V gene has CDR1 MDHEN and CDR2 SYDVKM. The CDR3 region is CASSPGVLSSYEQYF. The CDR3 nucleotides are TGTGCCAGCAGTCCAGGGGTCCTAAGCTCCTACGAGCAGTACTTC.

The rearrangement joins TRBV18 to TRBJ2-3; D ambiguous. From germline, CDR1 is KGHSH and CDR2 LQKENI. This CDR3 is built from 14 residues. V was cut by 3 bases and J by 0 bases, with 7 bases left in between. DNA for the CDR3: TGTGCCAGCTCACCGGCCGCCAGCACAGATACGCAGTATTTT. Protein sequence: CASSPAASTDTQYF.

As DNA, the CDR3 is TGCAGCGTCGAGGCGGGGACAGGTTATGGCTACACCTTC. This codes for CSVEAGTGYGYTF. This chain uses TRBV29-1 with TRBJ1-2, with 8 bases identical to TRBD1. Losses at the gene ends were 6 bases for V and 5 bases for J; bases not matched to a gene: 8. From germline, CDR1 is SQVTM and CDR2 ANQGSEA. This CDR3 region has 13 residues.

This clone was recorded only once. The chain joins TRBV4-3 to TRBJ2-2; TRBD2 agrees at 10 bases. J lost 1 base, V lost 0 bases, and 2 bases had no gene match. CDR1 and CDR2 (germline): LGHNA, YSLEER. This CDR3 spans 17 amino acids. The CDR3 loop reads CASSQEPSGRNTGELFF. The CDR3 DNA sequence: TGCGCCAGCAGCCAAGAGCCTAGCGGGAGGAACACCGGGGAGCTGTTTTTT.

The chain uses TRBV10-3 and TRBJ2-7, with 8 nucleotides matching TRBD2. This CDR3 spans 15 amino acids. V lost 7 bases and J lost 3; bases outside the gene matches: 11. Germline V lookup: CDR1 ENHRY, CDR2 SYGVKD. CDR3: CAITTGLEAHYEQYF. The CDR3 nucleotides are TGTGCCATCACCACGGGACTAGAAGCCCACTACGAGCAGTACTTC.

The chain links TRBV11-3 to TRBJ2-2; weak D call: TRBD1 (5 bases). V shed 2 bases and J shed 1 base, with 8 bases lying between them. The CDR3 spans 15 residues. The germline V gene encodes CDR1 SGHNT and CDR2 YENEEA. The CDR3 reads CASSLQGQNTGELFF. In DNA, the CDR3 is TGTGCCAGCAGCTTACAGGGTCAGAACACCGGGGAGCTGTTTTTT.

The V and J genes are TRBV28 and TRBJ1-2; the D is unclear. Germline V gene data show CDR1 as MDHEN and CDR2 as SYDVKM. V was cut by 2 bases and J by 8 bases, with 9 bases left in between. The CDR3 runs 12 residues. The CDR3 nucleotides read TGTGCCAGCAGTTTAGTTGGGGAGGGCTACACCTTC. It is translated as CASSLVGEGYTF.

The chain links TRBV12-3 or TRBV12-4 to TRBJ1-1, with 8 bases that match TRBD1. The CDR3 contains 12 residues. Trimming took 6 bases from V and 8 from J; bases not matched to a gene: 5. CDR3 nucleotides: TGTGCCAGCAGCAGGGACAGGAACGAAGCTTTCTTT. It specifies CASSRDRNEAFF.

The CDR3 sequence is CASSRSGANVLTF. CDR3 DNA: TGTGCCAGCAGCCGCTCTGGGGCCAACGTCCTGACTTTC. The rearrangement links TRBV6-5 to TRBJ2-6; D gene unclear. V lost 6 bases, J lost 0 bases, and 3 bases lay in between. The CDR3 has 13 amino acids. Germline V gene data show CDR1 as MNHEY and CDR2 as SVGAGI.